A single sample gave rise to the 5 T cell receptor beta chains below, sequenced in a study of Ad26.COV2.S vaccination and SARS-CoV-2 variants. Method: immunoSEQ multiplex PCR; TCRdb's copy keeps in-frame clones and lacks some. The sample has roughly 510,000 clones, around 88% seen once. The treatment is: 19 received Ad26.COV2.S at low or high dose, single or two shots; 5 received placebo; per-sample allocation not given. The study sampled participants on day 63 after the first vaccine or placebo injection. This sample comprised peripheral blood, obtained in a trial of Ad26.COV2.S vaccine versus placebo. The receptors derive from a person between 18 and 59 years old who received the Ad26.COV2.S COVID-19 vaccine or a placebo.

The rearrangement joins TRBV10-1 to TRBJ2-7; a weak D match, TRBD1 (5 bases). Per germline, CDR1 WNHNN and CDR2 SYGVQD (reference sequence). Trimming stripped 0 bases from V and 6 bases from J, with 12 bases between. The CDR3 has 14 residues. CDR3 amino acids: CASSESSRVCEQYF. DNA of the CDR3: TGCGCCAGCAGTGAGTCAAGCAGGGTGTGCGAGCAGTACTTC.

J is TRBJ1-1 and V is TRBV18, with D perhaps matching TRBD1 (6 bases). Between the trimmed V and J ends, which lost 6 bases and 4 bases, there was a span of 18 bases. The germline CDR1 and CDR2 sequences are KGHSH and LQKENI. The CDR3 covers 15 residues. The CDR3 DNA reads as TGTGCCAGCTCCCCGGTGATACAGGGAACCACTGAAGCTTTCTTT. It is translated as CASSPVIQGTTEAFF.

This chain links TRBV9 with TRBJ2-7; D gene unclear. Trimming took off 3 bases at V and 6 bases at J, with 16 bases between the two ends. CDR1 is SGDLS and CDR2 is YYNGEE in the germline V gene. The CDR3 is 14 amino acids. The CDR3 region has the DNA TGTGCCAGCAGCGGAAACGGGCCCTACGGCGAGCAGTACTTC. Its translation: CASSGNGPYGEQYF.

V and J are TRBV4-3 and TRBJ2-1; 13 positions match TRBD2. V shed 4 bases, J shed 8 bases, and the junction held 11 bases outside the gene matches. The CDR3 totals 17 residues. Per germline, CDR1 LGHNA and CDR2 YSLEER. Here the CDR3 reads CASSPGSGTSGTYEQFF. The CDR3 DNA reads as TGCGCCAGCAGCCCAGGGTCAGGGACTAGCGGGACCTATGAGCAGTTCTTC.

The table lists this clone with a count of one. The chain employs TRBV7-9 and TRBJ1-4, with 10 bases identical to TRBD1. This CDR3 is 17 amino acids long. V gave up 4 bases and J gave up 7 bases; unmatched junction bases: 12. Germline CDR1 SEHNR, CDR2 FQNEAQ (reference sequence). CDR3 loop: CASSYKGQGPAGEKLFF. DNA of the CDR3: TGTGCCAGCAGCTATAAGGGACAGGGGCCGGCGGGTGAAAAACTGTTTTTT.